These 3 T cell receptor beta chains originate from one sample sequenced in a study of memory CD4+ T cells and cytomegalovirus serostatus. The sort gate was single viable CD3+CD4+CD8-CD45RO+ cells for memory CD4+ T cells. Clones were read by immunoSEQ multiplex PCR, and TCRdb kept only the in-frame ones, dropping some. There are some 41,000 clones in the sample; around 79% occur only once, and approximately 0.81% lies in the top ten. The specimen sequenced was memory CD4+ T cells from blood. These receptors were collected from an adult in good health and CMV-seronegative.

V gene TRBV7-6 combines with J gene TRBJ1-1; D unresolved. The CDR3 spans 14 residues. Germline V CDR1 and CDR2: SGHVS, FNYEAQ. The V gene lost 3 bases and the J gene lost 1 base, with 9 bases spanning the gap. The CDR3 DNA sequence: TGTGCCAGCAGCTTCTTAAGTGGGAACACTGAAGCTTTCTTT. It translates to CASSFLSGNTEAFF.

Only a few counts were recorded for this clone. The V gene is TRBV9, the J gene TRBJ1-1; D unresolved. V lost 7 bases and J 2 bases, leaving 9 bases between the germline ends. The CDR3 consists of 12 residues. Per the germline V gene, CDR1 is SGDLS and CDR2 is YYNGEE. CDR3 in amino acids: CASGDANTEAFF. CDR3 in DNA: TGTGCCAGCGGAGATGCTAACACTGAAGCTTTCTTT.

A note on this clone: Other DNA sequences in the sample encode the same CDR3. This rearrangement joins TRBV5-6 to TRBJ2-7; D possibly corresponds to TRBD2 (6 bases). Trimming cost V 0 bases and J 3 bases, with 7 bases left between them. In germline, CDR1 is SGHDT, CDR2 YYEEEE. This CDR3 is built from 13 residues. The CDR3 region is CASSLGGDYEQYF. CDR3 nucleotides: TGTGCCAGCAGCTTGGGGGGGGACTACGAGCAGTACTTC.